These 28 T cell receptor beta chains were all obtained from the same sample, sequenced in a study of blood T cell repertoires in COVID-19 (dated by TCRdb to 2020 to 2022). To prepare the library, the immunoSEQ multiplex PCR assay was applied. TCRdb took over this immuneACCESS table, retaining in-frame rearrangements with V and J assigned. Such tables are incomplete; in checked studies, under half of the missing clones stem from an unresolved V gene, and the remainder is unexplained. The sample records hundreds of thousands of clones, 85% to 90% of which are singletons. The top ten clonotypes cover roughly 5.7% of the sample. The sequenced sample consisted of peripheral blood. The source is a man older than 75 with acute or convalescent COVID-19.

This chain uses TRBV6-5 with TRBJ1-1; D unclear. Germline V gene data show CDR1 as MNHEY and CDR2 as SVGAGI. V was clipped by 4 bases and J by 5 bases, with 14 bases between them. The CDR3 has 14 amino acids. The chain's CDR3 is CASSFREGRTEAFF. CDR3 coding DNA: TGTGCCAGCAGTTTTAGGGAGGGTAGGACTGAAGCTTTCTTT.

CDR3 sequence: CASREGQGPGSPLHF. CDR3 DNA: TGTGCCAGCAGGGAGGGACAGGGCCCAGGCTCACCCCTCCACTTT. V is TRBV6-5 and J is TRBJ1-6; TRBD1 agrees at 9 bases. The ends lost 6 bases at V and 10 bases at J; junction bases unmatched: 10. This CDR3 is built from 15 residues. The V gene's germline CDR1 is MNHEY and CDR2 SVGAGI.

This clone was seen only a few times. This chain joins TRBV7-2 and TRBJ2-4; the match to TRBD2 covers 12 bases. The CDR3 runs 16 residues. Per the germline V gene, CDR1 is SGHTA and CDR2 is FQGNSA. Trimming took 5 bases from V and 6 from J; bases not matched to a gene: 8. This chain's CDR3 is CASSPSSGRAGNIQYF. CDR3 nucleotides: TGTGCCAGCAGCCCTTCTAGCGGGAGGGCTGGAAACATTCAGTACTTC.

The chain carries TRBV30 and TRBJ2-4; 11 nucleotides match TRBD2. The CDR3 runs to 14 residues. Germline CDR1 GTSNPN, CDR2 SVGIG (reference sequence). The V and J ends lost 3 bases and 8 bases, in that order; junction bases with no gene match: 6. The CDR3: CAWSPGLAADIQYF. CDR3 nucleotides: TGTGCCTGGAGCCCGGGACTAGCGGCGGACATTCAGTACTTC.

The chain uses TRBV10-3 and TRBJ2-5; D gene uncertain. Deletions cut 4 bases from V and 2 bases from J, with 2 bases between. This CDR3 spans 11 amino acids. CDR1 ENHRY and CDR2 SYGVKD come from the germline V gene. CDR3 DNA: TGTGCCATCAGTGCGCAAGAGACCCAGTACTTC. It yields the protein CAISAQETQYF.

This clone was found once. The chain couples TRBV28 to TRBJ1-2; possible D gene TRBD1, 6 bases. Trimming took 5 bases from V and 4 from J, leaving 11 bases between them. The CDR3 length is 13 residues. Germline assignment: CDR1 MDHEN and CDR2 SYDVKM. CDR3 sequence: CASSITGSYGYTF. DNA of the CDR3: TGTGCCAGCAGTATCACAGGGTCCTATGGCTACACCTTC.

To note about this clone: The sample contains more than one DNA sequence encoding this CDR3. J is TRBJ1-3 and V is TRBV5-1; 8 bases align to TRBD1. Trimming took 2 bases from V and 0 from J; bases not matched to a gene: 4. This CDR3 is built from 16 residues. Germline V gene lookup returns CDR1 SGHRS and CDR2 YFSETQ. The CDR3 DNA follows: TGCGCCAGCAGCTTAGGGACAGGTCACTCTGGAAACACCATATATTTT. This codes for CASSLGTGHSGNTIYF.

The gene calls are TRBV24-1 and TRBJ2-3, with 9 positions matching TRBD2. There are 16 residues in the CDR3. Germline lookup yields CDR1 KGHDR and CDR2 SFDVKD. V shed 2 bases and J 2 bases; nucleotides not matched to a gene: 4. In DNA form, the CDR3 reads TGTGCCACCAGTGATTCATCTAGCGGGGCCACAGATACGCAGTATTTT. Translating it yields CATSDSSSGATDTQYF.

The chain uses TRBV6-6 and TRBJ1-5; D is ambiguous. Deletions cut 8 bases from V and 3 bases from J, with 11 bases between. Germline CDR1 is MNHNY and CDR2 is SVGAGI (reference sequence). This CDR3 region has 13 residues. The CDR3 spells CASSGGSNQPQHF. CDR3 sequence (DNA): TGTGCCAGCTCTGGAGGGTCCAATCAGCCCCAGCATTTT.

The genes are TRBV29-1 and TRBJ2-4; D perhaps matches TRBD2 (6 bases). The CDR3 is made up of 16 amino acids. From germline, CDR1 is SQVTM and CDR2 ANQGSEA. This CDR3 reads CNPLGGQGLAKNIQYF. The CDR3 nucleotides are TGCAATCCTTTGGGGGGTCAAGGGCTAGCCAAAAACATTCAGTACTTC. Full variable domain (missing parts from reference TRBV29-1 and TRBJ2-4): SAVISQKPSRDICQRGTSLTIQCQVDSQVTMMFWYRQQPGQSLTLIATANQGSEATYESGFVIDKFPISRPNLTFSTLTVSNMSPEDSSIYLCNPLGGQGLAKNIQYFGAGTRLSVL.

The rearrangement joins TRBV14 to TRBJ2-5; D perhaps matches TRBD2 (5 bases). This CDR3 contains 14 residues. The germline V gene has CDR1 SGHDN and CDR2 FVKESK. V was shortened by 2 bases and J by 5 bases, with 12 bases between the two germline ends. The CDR3 spells CASSQHPSGETQYF. CDR3 sequence (DNA): TGTGCCAGCAGCCAACACCCTTCGGGGGAGACCCAGTACTTC.

The chain has TRBV2 and TRBJ2-3; 11 nucleotides agree with TRBD1. The CDR3 is 14 residues long. Germline CDR1 and CDR2: SNHLY and FYNNEI. Trimming took 7 bases from V and 3 from J; bases not matched to a gene: 3. Here the CDR3 DNA reads TGTGCCAGCAAATGGGACAGGGGGACAGATACGCAGTATTTT. Translation gives CASKWDRGTDTQYF.

The V call is TRBV6-5, the J call TRBJ1-5; D is undetermined. Trimming stripped 7 bases from V and 3 bases from J, with 16 bases between. Germline CDR1 MNHEY, CDR2 SVGAGI. CDR3 length: 15 amino acids. CDR3: CASKSRGAPNQPQHF. Here the CDR3 DNA reads TGTGCCAGCAAATCCCGGGGTGCCCCCAATCAGCCCCAGCATTTT.

This chain links TRBV18 with TRBJ2-1, with 8 bases lining up with TRBD1. Germline V CDR1 and CDR2: KGHSH, LQKENI. The V and J ends lost 3 bases and 4 bases, in that order; junction bases with no gene match: 5. The CDR3 contains 15 residues. CDR3 coding DNA: TGTGCCAGCTCACCCCCGGGACAGGTTTACAATGAGCAGTTCTTC. Its translation: CASSPPGQVYNEQFF. Together with reference TRBV18 and TRBJ2-1, the CDR3 gives the full variable domain: NAGVMQNPRHLVRRRGQEARLRCSPMKGHSHVYWYRQLPEEGLKFMVYLQKENIIDESGMPKERFSAEFPKEGPSILRIQQVVRGDSAAYFCASSPPGQVYNEQFFGPGTRLTVL.

There are a few counts of this clone. The chain employs TRBV6-5 and TRBJ1-3; 7 positions match TRBD1. The CDR3 extends over 13 amino acids. From germline, CDR1 is MNHEY and CDR2 SVGAGI. The junction had 7 bases not matched to a gene; V was cut back by 6 bases and J by 8 bases. Here the CDR3 DNA reads TGTGCCAGCAGCGATTGGACAGGCCACACCATATATTTT. Translating it yields CASSDWTGHTIYF.

V usage is TRBV12-3 or TRBV12-4 and J usage is TRBJ2-2; D is unresolved. CDR3 length equals 12 residues. Trimming took off 6 bases at V and 4 bases at J, with 6 bases between the two ends. The CDR3 region is CASSPVTGELFF. In nucleotides, the CDR3 is TGTGCCAGCAGCCCAGTCACCGGGGAGCTGTTTTTT.

The V gene is TRBV30, the J gene TRBJ1-4; D possibly corresponds to TRBD1 (6 bases). V lost 3 bases and J 4 bases, leaving 9 bases between the germline ends. Germline V CDR1 and CDR2: GTSNPN, SVGIG (reference sequence). This CDR3 spans 13 amino acids. CDR3: CAWSSQGNEKLFF. The CDR3 nucleotides read TGTGCCTGGAGCTCACAGGGTAATGAAAAACTGTTTTTT.

This clone was seen more than once but under ten times. The V gene is TRBV6-5, the J gene TRBJ2-7; unclear D gene. V dropped 5 bases and J dropped 2 bases, with 10 bases sitting between them. The CDR3 is 13 amino acids. Germline V gives CDR1 MNHEY, CDR2 SVGAGI. The CDR3 sequence: CASSSSEPYEQYV. The DNA for the CDR3 is TGTGCCAGCAGTAGCTCTGAACCCTACGAGCAGTACGTC.

The chain joins TRBV7-2 to TRBJ2-3; maybe TRBD2 (6 bases). Germline CDR1 reads SGHTA; CDR2 reads FQGNSA. This CDR3 region has 14 residues. V was clipped by 7 bases and J by 1 base, with 12 bases between them. CDR3 bases: TGTGCCAGCACCCGCGGAGGGGGCACAGATACGCAGTATTTT. Protein sequence: CASTRGGGTDTQYF.

This clone came up once. V and J are TRBV28 and TRBJ1-3; no definite D call. The germline V gene encodes CDR1 MDHEN and CDR2 SYDVKM. This CDR3 has 18 residues. V shed 6 bases and J shed 4 bases, with 25 bases lying between them. The DNA of the CDR3 is TGTGCCAGCAGCCAATTTTCGGGTCCTCCTTCCGCGGGAAACACCATATATTTT. It yields the protein CASSQFSGPPSAGNTIYF.

The chain combines TRBV5-6 with TRBJ2-3, with D tentatively TRBD2 (5 bases). The CDR3 is made up of 14 amino acids. Germline V gene data show CDR1 as SGHDT and CDR2 as YYEEEE. Trimming removed 1 base at V and 2 bases at J, with 8 bases between. The CDR3 spells CASSLQAATDTQYF. The CDR3 DNA reads TGTGCCAGCAGCTTGCAAGCGGCCACAGATACGCAGTATTTT.

The J gene is TRBJ2-1, the V gene TRBV5-1; TRBD2 matches 13 bases. Germline V CDR1 and CDR2: SGHRS, YFSETQ. CDR3 size: 17 residues. V shed 3 bases, J shed 6 bases, and the junction held 9 bases outside the gene matches. CDR3 sequence: CASSSGLAGEPPNEQFF. The DNA for the CDR3 is TGCGCCAGCAGCTCAGGACTAGCGGGAGAGCCGCCCAATGAGCAGTTCTTC. Full variable domain (outside the CDR3, taken from reference TRBV5-1 and TRBJ2-1): KAGVTQTPRYLIKTRGQQVTLSCSPISGHRSVSWYQQTPGQGLQFLFEYFSETQRNKGNFPGRFSGRQFSNSRSEMNVSTLELGDSALYLCASSSGLAGEPPNEQFFGPGTRLTVL.

CDR3 nucleotide sequence: TGTGCCAGCAGCTCCGGACTAGCGGGAGTCCAGGATACGCAGTATTTT. Its translation is CASSSGLAGVQDTQYF. The chain links TRBV7-2 to TRBJ2-3; 13 bases line up with TRBD2. CDR1 and CDR2 from the germline V gene are SGHTA and FQGNSA. The CDR3 consists of 16 residues. The V segment lost 4 bases and the J segment 6 bases; nucleotides outside the gene matches: 7.

This chain links TRBV5-1 with TRBJ2-7; TRBD2 matches 11 bases. The CDR3 consists of 19 residues. Germline CDR1 SGHRS, CDR2 YFSETQ. Trimming took 1 base from V and 2 from J; bases not matched to a gene: 14. CDR3 region: CASSLRGGAGTSGAYEQYF. In DNA, the CDR3 is TGCGCCAGCAGCTTGAGGGGAGGTGCTGGGACTAGCGGAGCCTACGAGCAGTACTTC.

The V gene is TRBV3-1 (or the pseudogene TRBV3-2), the J gene TRBJ2-1; a possible D gene is TRBD1 (5 bases). Trimming took off 4 bases at V and 0 bases at J, with 13 bases between the two ends. Germline CDR1 is LGHDT and CDR2 is YNNKEL (reference sequence). The CDR3 covers 16 residues. In nucleotides, the CDR3 is TGTGCCAGCAGCCCCCAGGGCAAGAGCTCCTACAATGAGCAGTTCTTC. Amino acids: CASSPQGKSSYNEQFF.

The J gene is TRBJ2-2, the V gene TRBV14; TRBD1 agrees at 7 bases. The CDR3 sequence is 16 residues long. After removal of 4 bases from V and 4 bases from J, the junction contained 9 bases not matched to a gene. Germline CDR1 reads SGHDN; CDR2 reads FVKESK. DNA for the CDR3: TGTGCCAGCAGCCGAGGGACAGCTCCGACCACCGGGGAGCTGTTTTTT. It translates to CASSRGTAPTTGELFF.

This sequence joins TRBV16 and TRBJ2-7; tentative D call: TRBD2 (6 bases). V was cut by 0 bases and J by 5 bases, with 8 bases left in between. The CDR3 extends over 13 amino acids. CDR1 KGHSY and CDR2 FQNENV come from the germline V gene. CDR3 region: CASSQSPGDEQYV. For the CDR3, the DNA is TGTGCCAGCAGCCAATCACCGGGGGACGAGCAGTACGTC.

The chain is built from TRBV15 and TRBJ1-2, with D unclear. Looked up from germline, CDR1 is LNHNV and CDR2 is YYDKDF (reference sequence). V dropped 3 bases and J dropped 0 bases, with 11 bases sitting between them. This CDR3 spans 15 amino acids. This CDR3 is CATSSGHGANYGYTF. The CDR3 DNA reads as TGTGCCACCAGCAGTGGTCACGGAGCTAACTATGGCTACACCTTC.